This TCR beta chain was identified in a study of cytomegalovirus exposure and HLA in healthy donors. Study-level points and caveats: The study designated 164 TCR beta chains cytomegalovirus-associated. Later analysis suggested most CMV-associated TCR beta chains were HLA-restricted.

On this clone: The antigen remains undetermined.

V dropped 4 bases and J dropped 2; count of bases not matched to a gene: 10. Germline assignment: CDR1 LNHDA and CDR2 SQIVND (reference sequence). The CDR3 has 17 amino acids. The PCR contained 60 Vbeta and 13 Jbeta primers. Here immunoSEQ multiplex PCR was the method, and the copy in TCRdb shows in-frame clones only, minus some. This table has under 200,000 clones, over 80% appearing once. Donors showed nominal health when sampled, although they likely had unrecorded immune exposures. V gene TRBV19 combines with J gene TRBJ2-7; 11 bases match TRBD1. The clonotype originates from a human donor in good health. The sequenced sample consisted of PBMCs. DNA of the CDR3: TGTGCCAGTAGTAGTAACCCGGGACAGGGGGTAACCTACGAGCAGTACTTC. This codes for CASSSNPGQGVTYEQYF.